Each of the 10 T cell receptor beta chains below was sequenced from the same sample in a study of shared clonotypes between healthy human individuals. CD45RO-negative, CCR7-positively selected cells formed the naive CD8 fraction, excluding terminally differentiated effector memory CD45RA+ cells. Assay: immunoSEQ multiplex PCR; the TCRdb copy retains only in-frame clones and omits some. The repertoire holds about 650,000 clones, with roughly 95% as singletons. Material for sequencing was naive CD8+ T cells sorted from blood. The receptors derive from a young woman in good health.

The chain employs TRBV30 and TRBJ2-6, with D possibly being TRBD2 (5 bases). There are 19 residues in the CDR3. Germline V gene lookup returns CDR1 GTSNPN and CDR2 SVGIG (reference sequence). V shed 2 bases and J shed 0 bases, with 20 bases lying between them. This chain's CDR3 is CAWSRRDPPRGSGANVLTF. DNA of the CDR3: TGTGCCTGGAGTCGCCGGGATCCTCCCCGGGGCTCTGGGGCCAACGTCCTGACTTTC.

CDR3 loop: CASSRPSTAYEQYF. CDR3 coding DNA: TGTGCCAGCAGTAGACCCTCGACAGCCTACGAGCAGTACTTC. The gene calls are TRBV11-2 and TRBJ2-7; TRBD1 is a possible D gene (5 bases). Germline assignment: CDR1 SGHAT and CDR2 FQNNGV. This CDR3 comprises 14 residues. V was pared by 6 bases and J by 2 bases, with 14 bases between.

The chain links TRBV2 to TRBJ1-5; 7 nucleotides agree with TRBD1. This CDR3 is built from 15 residues. V was clipped by 8 bases and J by 0 bases; unmatched bases: 7. Per germline, CDR1 SNHLY and CDR2 FYNNEI. CDR3 bases: TGTGCCAGCGGGGCGGGACAGATTAGCAATCAGCCCCAGCATTTT. As protein: CASGAGQISNQPQHF.

This clone was counted between two and nine times. V usage is TRBV6-5 and J usage is TRBJ2-2, with 10 bases lining up with TRBD2. CDR1 is MNHEY, CDR2 SVGAGI, per germline. V shed 11 bases and J 5 bases; nucleotides not matched to a gene: 5. The CDR3 loop spans 13 amino acids. The CDR3 DNA sequence: TGTGCCGTGCTAGCGGGAGTTACCGGGGAGCTGTTTTTT. It codes for CAVLAGVTGELFF.

The gene calls are TRBV10-3 and TRBJ2-7, with 12 bases fitting TRBD2. V gave up 3 bases and J gave up 4 bases; unmatched junction bases: 4. Germline loops: CDR1 ENHRY, CDR2 SYGVKD. CDR3 length equals 15 residues. CDR3 in DNA: TGTGCCATCAGTGATACGACTAGCGGGAGATACGAGCAGTACTTC. Its protein product is CAISDTTSGRYEQYF.

The chain recombines TRBV19 with TRBJ2-7; 7 nucleotides line up with TRBD1. V lost 4 bases, J lost 6 bases, and 6 bases stayed unmatched. The CDR3 spans 13 residues. Per the germline V gene, CDR1 is LNHDA and CDR2 is SQIVND (reference sequence). The chain's CDR3 is CASSTTRQGEQYF. CDR3 coding DNA: TGTGCCAGTAGTACAACCCGACAGGGCGAGCAGTACTTC.

The table lists this clone with a count of one. V is TRBV30 and J is TRBJ2-7; D gene uncertain. Germline V CDR1 and CDR2: GTSNPN, SVGIG (reference sequence). V lost 0 bases and J 3 bases, leaving 15 bases between the germline ends. The CDR3 extends over 15 amino acids. The CDR3 nucleotides read TGTGCCTGGAGTGTATCTACAGAGCTTTTCTACGAGCAGTACTTC. Its translation is CAWSVSTELFYEQYF.

V gene TRBV7-8 combines with J gene TRBJ2-7; D remains ambiguous. V lost 2 bases and J 3 bases, leaving 11 bases between the germline ends. The CDR3 length is 14 residues. Germline CDR1 and CDR2: SGHVS and FQNEAQ. The CDR3: CASSLPRKDYEQYF. CDR3 sequence (DNA): TGTGCCAGCAGCTTACCCCGGAAGGACTACGAGCAGTACTTC.

V gene TRBV6-5 combines with J gene TRBJ2-1; D may be TRBD1 (6 bases). The CDR3 length is 13 residues. Germline values: CDR1 MNHEY, CDR2 SVGAGI. V lost 3 bases to trimming and J lost 9 bases, with 12 bases between them. CDR3: CASSYPEGGEQFF. The CDR3 region has the DNA TGTGCCAGCAGTTATCCCGAAGGGGGTGAGCAGTTCTTC.

The V gene is TRBV5-8, the J gene TRBJ2-5, with D maybe TRBD2 (6 bases). Germline CDR1 is SGHTS and CDR2 is YDEGEE. V lost 5 bases to trimming and J lost 5 bases, with 22 bases between them. The CDR3 spans 16 residues. The CDR3 reads CASRRSAGPSRETQYF. The CDR3 DNA reads as TGTGCCAGCAGGAGATCGGCGGGACCCTCCAGGGAGACCCAGTACTTC.